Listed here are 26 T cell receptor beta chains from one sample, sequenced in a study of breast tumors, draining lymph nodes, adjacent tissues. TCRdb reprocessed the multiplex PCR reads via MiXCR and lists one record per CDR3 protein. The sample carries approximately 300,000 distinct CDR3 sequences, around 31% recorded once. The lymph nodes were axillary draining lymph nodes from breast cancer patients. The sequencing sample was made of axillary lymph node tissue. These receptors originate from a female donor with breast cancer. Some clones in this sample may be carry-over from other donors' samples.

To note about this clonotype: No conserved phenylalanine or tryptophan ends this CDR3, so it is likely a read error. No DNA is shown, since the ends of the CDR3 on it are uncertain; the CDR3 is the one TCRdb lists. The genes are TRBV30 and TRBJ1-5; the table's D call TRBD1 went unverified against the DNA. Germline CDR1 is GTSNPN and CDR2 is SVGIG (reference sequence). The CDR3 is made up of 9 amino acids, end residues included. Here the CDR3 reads CAWSYRTGG.

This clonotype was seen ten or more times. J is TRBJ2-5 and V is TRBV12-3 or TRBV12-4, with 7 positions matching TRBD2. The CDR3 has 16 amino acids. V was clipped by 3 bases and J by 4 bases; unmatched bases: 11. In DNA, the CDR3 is TGTGCCAGCAGTTTTCGTTCGGGGGTAGCGGGAGAGACCCAGTACTTC. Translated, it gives CASSFRSGVAGETQYF.

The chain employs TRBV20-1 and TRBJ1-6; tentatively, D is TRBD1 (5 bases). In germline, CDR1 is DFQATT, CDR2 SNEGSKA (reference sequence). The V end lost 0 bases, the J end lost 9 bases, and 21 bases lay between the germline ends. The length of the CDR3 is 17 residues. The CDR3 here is CSARDPDLQAPSSPLHF. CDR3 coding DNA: TGCAGTGCTAGAGATCCGGACCTACAGGCCCCTAGTTCACCCCTCCACTTT.

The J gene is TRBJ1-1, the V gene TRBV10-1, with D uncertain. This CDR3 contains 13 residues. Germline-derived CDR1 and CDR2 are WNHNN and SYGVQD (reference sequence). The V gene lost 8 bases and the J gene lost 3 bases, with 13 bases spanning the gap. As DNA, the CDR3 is TGCGCCAGCTCCAGGCTTCCGGACACTGAAGCTTTCTTT. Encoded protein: CASSRLPDTEAFF.

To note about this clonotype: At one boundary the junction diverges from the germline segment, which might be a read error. For the CDR3, the DNA is TGTGCCAGCAGCCTACAGGGGGACAACTATGGCCACACCTTC. As protein: CASSLQGDNYGHTF. The V and J genes are TRBV7-9 and TRBJ1-2, with 8 bases aligning to TRBD1. CDR3 length: 14 residues. The germline CDR1 and CDR2 sequences are SEHNR and FQNEAQ (reference sequence).

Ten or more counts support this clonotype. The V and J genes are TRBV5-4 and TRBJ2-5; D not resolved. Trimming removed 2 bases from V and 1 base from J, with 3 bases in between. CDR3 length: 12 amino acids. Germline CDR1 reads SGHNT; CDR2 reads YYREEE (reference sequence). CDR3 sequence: CASSFPQETQYF. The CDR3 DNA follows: TGTGCCAGCAGCTTCCCCCAAGAGACCCAGTACTTC. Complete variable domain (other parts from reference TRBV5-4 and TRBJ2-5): ETGVTQSPTHLIKTRGQQVTLRCSSQSGHNTVSWYQQALGQGPQFIFQYYREEENGRGNFPPRFSGLQFPNYSSELNVNALELDDSALYLCASSFPQETQYFGPGTRLLVL.

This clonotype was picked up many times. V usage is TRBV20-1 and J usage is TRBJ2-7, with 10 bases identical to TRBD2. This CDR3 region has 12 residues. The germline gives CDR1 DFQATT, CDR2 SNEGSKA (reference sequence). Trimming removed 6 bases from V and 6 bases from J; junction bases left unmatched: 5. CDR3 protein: CSADLAGAEQYF. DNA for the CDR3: TGCAGTGCAGACCTAGCGGGAGCCGAGCAGTACTTC.

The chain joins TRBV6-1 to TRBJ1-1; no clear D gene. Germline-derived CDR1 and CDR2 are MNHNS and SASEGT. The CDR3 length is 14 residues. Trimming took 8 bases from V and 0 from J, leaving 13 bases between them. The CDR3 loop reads CASLSLQMNTEAFF. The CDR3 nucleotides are TGTGCCAGCCTTTCGCTACAAATGAACACTGAAGCTTTCTTT.

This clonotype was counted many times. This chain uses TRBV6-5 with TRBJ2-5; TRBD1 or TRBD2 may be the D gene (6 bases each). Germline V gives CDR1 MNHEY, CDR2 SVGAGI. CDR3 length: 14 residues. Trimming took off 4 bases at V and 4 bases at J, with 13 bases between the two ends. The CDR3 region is CASSFRGPGETQYF. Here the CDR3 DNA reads TGTGCCAGCAGTTTTCGGGGGCCGGGAGAGACCCAGTACTTC.

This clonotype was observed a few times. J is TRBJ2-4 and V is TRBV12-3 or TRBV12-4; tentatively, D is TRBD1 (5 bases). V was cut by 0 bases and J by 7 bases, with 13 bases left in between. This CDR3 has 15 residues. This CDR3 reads CASSLAGPTTNIQYF. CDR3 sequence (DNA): TGTGCCAGCAGTTTAGCGGGGCCCACGACCAACATTCAGTACTTC.

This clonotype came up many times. The CDR3 loop reads CASSYLAGYNEQFF. Here the CDR3 DNA reads TGCGCCAGCAGCTACCTAGCGGGGTACAATGAGCAGTTCTTC. V gene TRBV5-1 combines with J gene TRBJ2-1, with 9 positions matching TRBD2. The CDR3 length is 14 residues. Germline assignment: CDR1 SGHRS and CDR2 YFSETQ. V lost 3 bases to trimming and J lost 4 bases; unmatched junction nucleotides: 2.

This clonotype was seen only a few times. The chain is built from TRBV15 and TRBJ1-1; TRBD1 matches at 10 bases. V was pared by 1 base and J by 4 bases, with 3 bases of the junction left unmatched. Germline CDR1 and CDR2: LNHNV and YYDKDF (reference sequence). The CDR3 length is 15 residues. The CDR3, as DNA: TGTGCCACCAGCAGAGTGAGGACAGGGGGCACTGAAGCTTTCTTT. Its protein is CATSRVRTGGTEAFF.

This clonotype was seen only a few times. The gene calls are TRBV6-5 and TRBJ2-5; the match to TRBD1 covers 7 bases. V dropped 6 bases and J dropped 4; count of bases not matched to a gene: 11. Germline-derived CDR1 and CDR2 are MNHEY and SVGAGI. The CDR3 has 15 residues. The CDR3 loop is CASSTETGLIETQYF. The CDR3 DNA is TGTGCCAGCAGCACCGAGACAGGGCTTATAGAGACCCAGTACTTC.

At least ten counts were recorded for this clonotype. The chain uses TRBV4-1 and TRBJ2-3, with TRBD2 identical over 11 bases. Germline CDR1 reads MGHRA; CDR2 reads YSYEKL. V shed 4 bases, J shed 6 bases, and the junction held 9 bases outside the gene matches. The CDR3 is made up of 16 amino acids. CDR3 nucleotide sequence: TGCGCCAGCAGCCGCCGGATTAGCGGGAGGGAGGATACGCAGTATTTT. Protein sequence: CASSRRISGREDTQYF.

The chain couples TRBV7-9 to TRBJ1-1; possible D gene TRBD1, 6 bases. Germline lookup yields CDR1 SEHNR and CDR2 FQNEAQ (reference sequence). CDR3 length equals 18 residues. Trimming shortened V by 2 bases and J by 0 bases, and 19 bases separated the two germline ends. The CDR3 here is CASSLLPGVLGLNTEAFF. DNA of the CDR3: TGTGCCAGCAGCTTATTACCAGGGGTGTTGGGATTGAACACTGAAGCTTTCTTT.

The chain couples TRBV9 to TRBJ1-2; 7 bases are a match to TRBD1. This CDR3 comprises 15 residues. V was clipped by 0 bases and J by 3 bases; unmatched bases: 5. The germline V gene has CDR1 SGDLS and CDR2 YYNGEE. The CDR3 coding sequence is TGTGCCAGCAGCGTAGACCGACAGGGAGACTATGGCTACACCTTC. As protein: CASSVDRQGDYGYTF.

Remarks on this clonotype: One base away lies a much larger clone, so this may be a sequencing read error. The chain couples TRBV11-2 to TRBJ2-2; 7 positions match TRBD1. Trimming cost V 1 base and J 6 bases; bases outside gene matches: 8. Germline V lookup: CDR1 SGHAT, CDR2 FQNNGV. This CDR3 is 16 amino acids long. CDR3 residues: CASSLVGQASAGELFF. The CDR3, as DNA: TGTGCCAGCAGCTTAGTTGGACAGGCAAGCGCCGGGGAGCTGTTTTTT.

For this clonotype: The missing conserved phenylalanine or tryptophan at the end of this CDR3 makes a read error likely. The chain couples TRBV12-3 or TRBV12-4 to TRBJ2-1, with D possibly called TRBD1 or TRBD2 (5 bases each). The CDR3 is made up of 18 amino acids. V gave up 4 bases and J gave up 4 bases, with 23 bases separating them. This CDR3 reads CASSYSSSSGTNYNEQFL. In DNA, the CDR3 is TGTGCCAGCAGTTACAGTTCAAGTTCCGGGACCAATTACAATGAGCAGTTCCTC.

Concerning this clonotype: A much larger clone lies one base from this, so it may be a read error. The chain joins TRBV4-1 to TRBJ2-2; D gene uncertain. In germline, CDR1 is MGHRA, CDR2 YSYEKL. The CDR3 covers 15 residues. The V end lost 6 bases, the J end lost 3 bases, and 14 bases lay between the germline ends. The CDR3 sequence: CASSPRAADTGELFF. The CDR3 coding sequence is TGCGCCAGCAGTCCGCGTGCAGCCGACACCGGGGAGCTGTTTTTT.

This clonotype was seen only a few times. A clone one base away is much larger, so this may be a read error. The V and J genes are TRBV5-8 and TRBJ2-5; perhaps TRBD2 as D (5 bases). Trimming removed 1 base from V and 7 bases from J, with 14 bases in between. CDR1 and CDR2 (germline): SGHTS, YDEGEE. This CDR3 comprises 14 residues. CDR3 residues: CASSLRDKMGTQYF. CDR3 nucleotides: TGTGCCAGCAGCTTGCGGGATAAAATGGGGACCCAGTACTTC.

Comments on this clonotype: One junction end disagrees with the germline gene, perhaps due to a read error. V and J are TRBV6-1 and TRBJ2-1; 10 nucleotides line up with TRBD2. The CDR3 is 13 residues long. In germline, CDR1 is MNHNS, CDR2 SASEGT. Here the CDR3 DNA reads TGTGCCAGCAGTCTAGCGGGAGTTGATGAGCAGTCCTTC. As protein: CASSLAGVDEQSF.

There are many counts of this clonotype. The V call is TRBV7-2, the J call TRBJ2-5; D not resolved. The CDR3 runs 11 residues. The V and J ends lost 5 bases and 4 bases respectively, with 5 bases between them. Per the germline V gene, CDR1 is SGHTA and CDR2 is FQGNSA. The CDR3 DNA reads TGTGCCAGCAGCATTCTAGAGACCCAGTACTTC. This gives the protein CASSILETQYF. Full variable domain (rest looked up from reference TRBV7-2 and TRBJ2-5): GAGVSQSPSNKVTEKGKDVELRCDPISGHTALYWYRQSLGQGLEFLIYFQGNSAPDKSGLPSDRFSAERTGGSVSTLTIQRTQQEDSAVYLCASSILETQYFGPGTRLLVL.

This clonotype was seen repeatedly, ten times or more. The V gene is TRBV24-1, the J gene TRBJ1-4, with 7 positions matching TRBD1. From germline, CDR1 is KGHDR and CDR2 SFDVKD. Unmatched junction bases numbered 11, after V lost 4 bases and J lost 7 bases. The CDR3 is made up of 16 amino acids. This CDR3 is CATSDTRGGTSEKLFF. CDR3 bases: TGTGCCACCAGTGACACCAGGGGGGGGACTTCTGAAAAACTGTTTTTT.

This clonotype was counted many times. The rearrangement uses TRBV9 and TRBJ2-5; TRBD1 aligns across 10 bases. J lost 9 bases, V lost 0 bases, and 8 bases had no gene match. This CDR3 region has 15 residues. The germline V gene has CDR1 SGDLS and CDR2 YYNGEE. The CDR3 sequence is CASSVVAGQGQPQYF. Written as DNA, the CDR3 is TGTGCCAGCAGCGTAGTGGCGGGACAGGGGCAGCCCCAGTACTTC.

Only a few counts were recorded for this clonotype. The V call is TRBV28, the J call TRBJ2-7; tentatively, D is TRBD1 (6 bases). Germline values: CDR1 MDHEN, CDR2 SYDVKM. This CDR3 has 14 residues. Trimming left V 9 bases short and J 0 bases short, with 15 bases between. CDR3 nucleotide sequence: TGTGCCAGGCCAACAGGGCCCAGCTCCTACGAGCAGTACTTC. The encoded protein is CARPTGPSSYEQYF.

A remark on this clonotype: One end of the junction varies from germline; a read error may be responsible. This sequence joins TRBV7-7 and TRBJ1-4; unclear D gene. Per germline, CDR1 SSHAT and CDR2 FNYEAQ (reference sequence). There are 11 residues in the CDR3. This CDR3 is CASSMREKLFF. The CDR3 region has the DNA TGTGCTAGCAGCATGAGGGAAAAACTGTTTTTT.